This T cell receptor (beta chain) was captured in a study of CD8 T cells in ankylosing spondylitis. Study results and limitations: Both synovial fluid and blood in reactive arthritis had previously been reported to carry some motif variants. Seemingly characteristic of ankylosing spondylitis blood was a TCR beta motif consisting of several highly homologous variants.

The V gene's germline CDR1 is ENHRY and CDR2 SYGVKD. This CDR3 contains 14 residues. The ends lost 6 bases at V and 2 bases at J; junction bases unmatched: 4. With respect to this clonotype: The antigen remains undetermined. This may stem from a read error, because a much larger clone lies one nucleotide away.

TCRdb itself ran the 5' RACE reads through MiXCR, one entry per CDR3 protein. The sample records roughly 120,000 distinct CDR3 sequences, roughly an eighth being singletons. The sequenced material came from blood, either unsorted or a sorted T cell fraction (not recorded which). V and J are TRBV10-3 and TRBJ2-7, with TRBD2 matching over 10 bases. This TCR derives from a female donor with ankylosing spondylitis or in good health (not recorded which). For the CDR3, the DNA is TGTGCCATCAGCGGGACTAGCGCCCCCTACGAGCAGTACTTC. This sequence encodes CAISGTSAPYEQYF.